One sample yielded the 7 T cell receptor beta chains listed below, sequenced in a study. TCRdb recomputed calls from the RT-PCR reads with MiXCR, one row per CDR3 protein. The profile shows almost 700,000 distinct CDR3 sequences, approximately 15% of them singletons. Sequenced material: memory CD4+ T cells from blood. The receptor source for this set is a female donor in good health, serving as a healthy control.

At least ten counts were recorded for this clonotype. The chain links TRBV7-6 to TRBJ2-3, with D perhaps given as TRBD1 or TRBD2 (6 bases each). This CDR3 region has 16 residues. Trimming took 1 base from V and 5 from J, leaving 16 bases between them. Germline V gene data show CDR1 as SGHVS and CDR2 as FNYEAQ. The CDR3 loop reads CASSLEVPGAQDTQYF. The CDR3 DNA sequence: TGTGCCAGCAGCTTAGAGGTTCCGGGGGCTCAAGATACGCAGTATTTT. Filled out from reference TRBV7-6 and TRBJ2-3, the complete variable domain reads GAGVSQSPRYKVTKRGQDVALRCDPISGHVSLYWYRQALGQGPEFLTYFNYEAQQDKSGLPNDRFSAERPEGSISTLTIQRTEQRDSAMYRCASSLEVPGAQDTQYFGPGTRLTVL.

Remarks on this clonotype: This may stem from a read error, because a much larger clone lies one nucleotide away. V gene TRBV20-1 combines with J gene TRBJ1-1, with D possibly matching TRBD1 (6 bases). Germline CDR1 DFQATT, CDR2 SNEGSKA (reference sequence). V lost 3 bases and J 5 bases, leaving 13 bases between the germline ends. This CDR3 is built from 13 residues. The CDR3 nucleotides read TGCAGTGCTAGGGGGGGCAGGAGGACTGAAGCTTTCTTT. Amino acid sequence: CSARGGRRTEAFF.

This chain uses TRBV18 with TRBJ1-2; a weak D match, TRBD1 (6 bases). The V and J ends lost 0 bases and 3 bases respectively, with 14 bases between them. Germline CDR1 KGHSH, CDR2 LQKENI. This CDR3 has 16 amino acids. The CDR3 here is CASSPPNRATDYGYTF. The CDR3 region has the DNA TGTGCCAGCTCACCACCGAACAGGGCGACAGACTATGGCTACACCTTC.

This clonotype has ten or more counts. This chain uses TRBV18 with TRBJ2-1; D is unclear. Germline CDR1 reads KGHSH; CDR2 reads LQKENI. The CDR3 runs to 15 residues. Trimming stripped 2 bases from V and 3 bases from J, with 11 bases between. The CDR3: CASSPGQIYYNEQFF. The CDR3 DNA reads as TGTGCCAGCTCACCAGGGCAGATCTACTACAATGAGCAGTTCTTC.

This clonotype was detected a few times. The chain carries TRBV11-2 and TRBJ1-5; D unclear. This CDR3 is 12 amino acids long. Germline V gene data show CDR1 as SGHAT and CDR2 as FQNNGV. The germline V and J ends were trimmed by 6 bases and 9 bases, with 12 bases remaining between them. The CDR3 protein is CASSQITGPQHF. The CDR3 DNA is TGTGCCAGCAGTCAGATCACGGGGCCCCAGCATTTT.

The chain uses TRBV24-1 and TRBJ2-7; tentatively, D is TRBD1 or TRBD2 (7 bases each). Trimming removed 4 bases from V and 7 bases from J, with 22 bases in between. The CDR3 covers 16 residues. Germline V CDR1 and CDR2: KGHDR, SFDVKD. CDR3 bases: TGTGCCACCAGTGACCCGCAGGGGGGGGCCGGTCAAGAGCAGTACTTC. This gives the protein CATSDPQGGAGQEQYF.

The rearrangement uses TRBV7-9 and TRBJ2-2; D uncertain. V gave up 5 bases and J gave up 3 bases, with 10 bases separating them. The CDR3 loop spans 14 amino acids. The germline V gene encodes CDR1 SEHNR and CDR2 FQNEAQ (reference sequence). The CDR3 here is CASSGFLDTGELFF. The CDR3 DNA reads TGTGCCAGCAGCGGCTTTCTAGACACCGGGGAGCTGTTTTTT. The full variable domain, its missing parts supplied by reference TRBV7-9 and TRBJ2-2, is DTGVSQNPRHKITKRGQNVTFRCDPISEHNRLYWYRQTLGQGPEFLTYFQNEAQLEKSRLLSDRFSAERPKGSFSTLEIQRTEQGDSAMYLCASSGFLDTGELFFGEGSRLTVL.